Listed below are T cell receptor beta chains from one sample, sequenced in a study of vaccination and CD4 T cells after COVID-19. These TCRs' antigens remain unknown. TCRdb re-derived calls from the PCR reads in MiXCR, one entry per CDR3 protein. The profile shows about 3,500 distinct CDR3 sequences, under 40% of them singletons. What was sequenced was CD4+ T cells from blood, cultured in vitro. The receptors stem from a human donor who had recovered from COVID-19. The CDR3 runs from the conserved cysteine through the conserved F or W. D genes are given only for firm matches. Clone size is stated in some rows and not others, as once, few, many or a class when expanded.

j_call,d_call,v_call,clone_size,cdr3_nt,cdr3_aa
TRBJ1-5,-,TRBV10-3,few,TGTGCCATCAGCCGGGACAAGTATAGCAATCAGCCCCAGCATTTT,CAISRDKYSNQPQHF
TRBJ1-3,TRBD1,TRBV9,few,TGTGCCAGCAGCGCGACAGGGTCTGGAAACACCATATATTTT,CASSATGSGNTIYF
TRBJ2-1,TRBD2,TRBV7-8,-,TGTGCCAGCAGCTCGCTAGCGGTTAGCGGGGGGGCTACGAATGAGCAGTTCTTC,CASSSLAVSGGATNEQFF
TRBJ1-1,-,TRBV30,few,TGTGCCTGGGGCCTGAAGGTTGAAGCTTTCTTT,CAWGLKVEAFF
TRBJ1-1,TRBD1,TRBV9,-,TGTGCCAGCAGCGTACAGGGGGCGGGCAGCACTGAAGCTTTCTTT,CASSVQGAGSTEAFF
TRBJ2-5,-,TRBV7-8,-,TGTGCCAGCAGCTTGGGGCTAGCGGAGACCCAGTACTTC,CASSLGLAETQYF
TRBJ1-3,-,TRBV6-1,medium-sized,TGTGCCAGCAGTGAGACGGGCATCTCTGGAAACACCATATATTTT,CASSETGISGNTIYF
TRBJ1-6,-,TRBV20-1,few,TGCAGTGCTAGTAAGGGTCCGAGAAATTCACCCCTCCACTTT,CSASKGPRNSPLHF
TRBJ1-6,-,TRBV7-9,-,TGTGCCAGCAGCTTAGCAGATGGTAATTCACCCCTCCACTTT,CASSLADGNSPLHF
TRBJ2-1,TRBD2,TRBV27,few,TGTGCCAGCAGAGGGGACTATGGGGAGCAGTTCTTC,CASRGDYGEQFF
TRBJ1-1,TRBD1,TRBV5-1,-,TGCGCCAGCAGCCCGTTACAGGGGGCGAGGACTGAAGCTTTCTTT,CASSPLQGARTEAFF
TRBJ2-3,TRBD2,TRBV20-1,large,TGCAGTGCTAGAGATGGTAGGCTAGCGGGGGGGGCGCAGTATTTT,CSARDGRLAGGAQYF
TRBJ2-7,TRBD1,TRBV6-1,-,TGTGCCAGCAGAGGGACAGGTTCCTACGAGCAGTACTTC,CASRGTGSYEQYF
TRBJ1-1,-,TRBV6-1,few,TGTGCCAGCAGCAATTTGAACACTGAAGCTTTCTTT,CASSNLNTEAFF
TRBJ2-1,-,TRBV2,-,TGTGCCACCAAGGGGCGGATCTACAATGAGCAGTTCTTC,CATKGRIYNEQFF
TRBJ2-1,TRBD1,TRBV9,-,TGTGCCAGCAGCCCCCGGGACAGGGAGACGATTGAGCAGTTCTTC,CASSPRDRETIEQFF
TRBJ1-2,-,TRBV29-1,few,TGCAGCGTTGAAAGAGTGGGAGTTAATGGCTACACCTTC,CSVERVGVNGYTF
TRBJ1-2,-,TRBV25-1,-,TGTGCCAGCAGTGGCGACAGGAGATATGGCTTCACCTTC,CASSGDRRYGFTF
TRBJ2-2,-,TRBV6-1,few,TGTGCCACCGCCAGGGGCACCGGGGAGCTGTTTTTT,CATARGTGELFF
TRBJ2-1,TRBD2,TRBV2,few,TGTGCCAGCAGTCCCCTTAGCGGGGGGTCGCTATACAATGAGCAGTTCTTC,CASSPLSGGSLYNEQFF
TRBJ2-1,-,TRBV25-1,large,TGTGCCAGCAGCCCCGGCCCCAATGAGCAGTTCTTC,CASSPGPNEQFF
TRBJ2-5,TRBD2,TRBV6-1,-,TGTGCCAGCAGACGCGGGGGGGCGCTTGGGGAGACCCAGTACTTC,CASRRGGALGETQYF
TRBJ1-2,TRBD1,TRBV12-3/TRBV12-4,medium-sized,TGTGCCAGCAGTTTCGGGACAGGGGTAAATGGCTACACCTTC,CASSFGTGVNGYTF
TRBJ2-1,-,TRBV20-1,-,TGCAGTGCTAGATTGAGGGGGGGCCTCAATGAGCAGTTCTTC,CSARLRGGLNEQFF
TRBJ1-6,-,TRBV7-8,-,TGTGCCAGCAGCTCCTATGTGGCGGGGACTATACCCTATAATTCACCCCTCCACTTT,CASSSYVAGTIPYNSPLHF
TRBJ1-4,TRBD1,TRBV28,-,TGTGCCAGCAGTTGGACAGGGGGTTATGAAAAACTGTTTTTT,CASSWTGGYEKLFF
TRBJ1-2,TRBD1,TRBV29-1,-,TGCAGCGTTGGGACAGGGGCTGTCACTAACTATGGCTACACCTTC,CSVGTGAVTNYGYTF
TRBJ2-5,-,TRBV6-5,-,TGTGCCAGCAGTTGGGACCACCGTTTGGAGACCCAGTACTTC,CASSWDHRLETQYF
TRBJ2-7,-,TRBV28,once,TGTGCCAGTAAAACGGGGCGTTCCTACGAGCAGTACTTC,CASKTGRSYEQYF
TRBJ1-2,TRBD1,TRBV7-3,few,TGTGCCAGCAGCCTCACCGGGACAGGGGTTGATGGCTACACCTTC,CASSLTGTGVDGYTF
TRBJ1-1,TRBD1,TRBV12-3/TRBV12-4,few,TGTGCCAGCAGCCAGGACAGGGTCCAGGAAGCTTTCTTT,CASSQDRVQEAFF
TRBJ2-3,-,TRBV20-1,-,TGCAGTCCGCTAGCCCCTCTCGCGGATACGCAGTATTTT,CSPLAPLADTQYF
TRBJ1-3,-,TRBV2,-,TGTGCCAGCAGAGGTGTGGGTGGAAACACCATATATTTT,CASRGVGGNTIYF
TRBJ2-5,TRBD2,TRBV9,few,TGTGCCAGCAGCGCTAGCGGGCGGGGAGGCGGAGAGACCCAGTACTTC,CASSASGRGGGETQYF
TRBJ2-7,TRBD1,TRBV18,-,TGTGCCAGCTCACCTCGGACAGGGGTCCTCTCCGAGCAGTACTTC,CASSPRTGVLSEQYF
TRBJ1-3,TRBD1,TRBV19,-,TGTGCCAGTAGTACATTAACAGGGGGCTCTGGAAACACCATATATTTT,CASSTLTGGSGNTIYF
TRBJ1-1,-,TRBV10-3,-,TGTGCCATCAGTGAGTCGGGGCGCGCTGAAGCTTTCTTT,CAISESGRAEAFF
TRBJ2-5,-,TRBV25-1,-,TGTGCCAGCAGACGCGGGGAGACCCAGTACTTC,CASRRGETQYF
TRBJ2-2,TRBD1,TRBV19,-,TGTGCCAGTAGTCTATTGGGGAAGGGGGCGAATACCGGGGAGCTGTTTTTT,CASSLLGKGANTGELFF
TRBJ1-1,-,TRBV6-1,few,TGTGCCAGCAGACCAAAGGGGGACACTGAAGCTTTCTTT,CASRPKGDTEAFF
TRBJ2-2,-,TRBV30,-,TGTGCCTGGAGGAGGGGGAGAACCGGGGAGCTGTTTTTT,CAWRRGRTGELFF
TRBJ2-2,-,TRBV6-1,medium-sized,TGTGCCAGCAGTGAGGTGGGGCTCGGGGAGCTGTTTTTT,CASSEVGLGELFF
TRBJ2-5,-,TRBV30,-,TGTGCCTGGAGGGGGCCGATTGAGGGGAAGAGGCAAGAGACCCAGTACTTC,CAWRGPIEGKRQETQYF
TRBJ2-1,-,TRBV12-3/TRBV12-4,few,TGTGCCAGCAGTAACCCCCCAAGGGATGAGCAGTTCTTC,CASSNPPRDEQFF
TRBJ2-2,-,TRBV6-1,few,TGTGCCAGCATGTGGACCAGGGGAGGCACCGGGGAGCTGTTTTTT,CASMWTRGGTGELFF